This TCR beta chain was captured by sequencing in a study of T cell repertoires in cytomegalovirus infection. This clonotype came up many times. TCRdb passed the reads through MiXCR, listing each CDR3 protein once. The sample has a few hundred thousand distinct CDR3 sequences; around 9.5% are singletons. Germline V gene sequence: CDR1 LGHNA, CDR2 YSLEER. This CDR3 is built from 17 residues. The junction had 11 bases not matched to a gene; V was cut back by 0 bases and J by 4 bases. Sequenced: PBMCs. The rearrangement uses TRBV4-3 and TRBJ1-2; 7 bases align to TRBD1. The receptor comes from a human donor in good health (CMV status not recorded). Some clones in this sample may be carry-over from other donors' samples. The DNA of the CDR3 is TGCGCCAGCAGCCAAGATCATTTGGGACAGAAGTCCTATGGCTACACCTTC. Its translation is CASSQDHLGQKSYGYTF.